The sequence of this T cell receptor beta chain was determined in a study of T-cell reconstitution after alpha-beta-depleted transplantation in children. Unique molecular identifiers tagged the TCRbeta library. TCRdb fed the PCR reads into MiXCR, producing one record per CDR3 protein. The data contain some 600,000 distinct CDR3 sequences, 10% to 15% of them singletons. There are 16 residues in the CDR3. Trimming took 3 bases from V and 4 from J, leaving 15 bases between them. CDR1 LGHDT and CDR2 YNNKEL come from the germline V gene (reference sequence). About this clonotype itself: Its matching antigen is unknown.

Study results and caveats: As was reported, about two months after transplant, alpha-beta T cells came from several hundred expanded graft clones. Fresh T-cell production supplied most of the T-cell counts and diversity seen one year after transplant.

The sequencing used PBMCs, mostly from graft donor cells, collected 360 days after TCRalphabeta/CD19-depleted stem cell transplant. This rearrangement joins TRBV3-1 to TRBJ1-4, with D maybe TRBD1 (5 bases). This receptor was obtained from a male patient under 18 who had a stem cell transplant for acute myeloid leukemia, so the T cells may come from the graft donor. The CDR3 coding sequence is TGTGCCAGCAGCCAGGGGACGGGCCTGATTAATGAAAAACTGTTTTTT. It is translated as CASSQGTGLINEKLFF.